This T cell receptor (beta chain) was identified in a study of PD-L1 blockade in urothelial cancer. Clones were read by immunoSEQ multiplex PCR, and TCRdb kept only the in-frame ones, dropping some. This sample has around 100,000 clones, with approximately 90% found just once. Stated time point: peripheral blood 6 weeks after treatment start. Trimming cost V 0 bases and J 1 base, with 9 bases left between them. This CDR3 is 15 amino acids long. CDR1 is MNHEY, CDR2 SVGAGI, per germline. This material consisted of PBMCs, taken around atezolizumab (anti-PD-L1) treatment. This TCR came from a man in his fifties or sixties with urothelial cancer. The V call is TRBV6-5, the J call TRBJ1-2; weak D call: TRBD1 (6 bases). This CDR3 is CASSYSGGRNYGYTF. In DNA form, the CDR3 reads TGTGCCAGCAGTTACTCAGGGGGACGTAACTATGGCTACACCTTC.